This passage covers 10 T cell receptor beta chains from one sample sequenced in a study of technical replicates of blood from a few donors. Measured with immunoSEQ multiplex PCR; TCRdb has only the in-frame clones, and not every one. Among under 95,000 clones listed, 92% were seen once. Sequenced material: T cells isolated from PBMCs. These receptors came from a human donor in good health.

V gene TRBV5-4 combines with J gene TRBJ2-7; 12 bases line up with TRBD2. J lost 6 bases, V lost 3 bases, and 10 bases had no gene match. The CDR3 has 16 amino acids. From germline, CDR1 is SGHNT and CDR2 YYREEE (reference sequence). CDR3 region: CASSSARTSGTSEQYF. The CDR3 DNA is TGTGCCAGCAGCTCCGCCCGGACTAGCGGGACGTCCGAGCAGTACTTC.

The V and J genes are TRBV9 and TRBJ2-3, with TRBD2 matching 11 bases. Germline loops: CDR1 SGDLS, CDR2 YYNGEE. The CDR3 sequence is 16 residues long. V gave up 0 bases and J gave up 5 bases; unmatched junction bases: 5. The DNA for the CDR3 is TGTGCCAGCAGCGTAGACCTAGCGGGAGGTCTAGATACGCAGTATTTT. Its translation: CASSVDLAGGLDTQYF. The whole variable domain, filled in from reference TRBV9 and TRBJ2-3, reads DSGVTQTPKHLITATGQRVTLRCSPRSGDLSVYWYQQSLDQGLQFLIQYYNGEERAKGNILERFSAQQFPDLHSELNLSSLELGDSALYFCASSVDLAGGLDTQYFGPGTRLTVL.

The gene calls are TRBV5-1 and TRBJ1-1; 9 bases are a match to TRBD1. The CDR3 extends over 18 amino acids. With 3 bases clipped from V and 1 base from J, the junction kept 13 bases outside the gene matches. The germline V gene encodes CDR1 SGHRS and CDR2 YFSETQ. The CDR3: CASSSEPIGTGKNTEAFF. CDR3 nucleotides: TGCGCCAGCAGCTCCGAGCCGATAGGGACAGGGAAGAACACTGAAGCTTTCTTT.

V and J are TRBV21-1 and TRBJ1-2; the D call of TRBD1 is as the table states it, not checked on the DNA. TRBV21-1 is an annotated pseudogene. This CDR3 spans 15 amino acids. The DNA for the CDR3 is TGTGCCAGCAGCAATGGGGACAGGGGAAACTATGGCTACACCTTC. It encodes CASSNGDRGNYGYTF.

V usage is TRBV11-3 and J usage is TRBJ2-1; 10 nucleotides agree with TRBD2. CDR3 length: 15 residues. Germline assignment: CDR1 SGHNT and CDR2 YENEEA. Trimming at V came to 4 bases and at J to 9 bases, leaving 9 bases not matched to a gene. The CDR3 nucleotides are TGTGCCAGCAGCTCGCCGGGACTAGCGCCGGGTGAGCAGTTCTTC. It is translated as CASSSPGLAPGEQFF.

The rearrangement joins TRBV7-3 to TRBJ2-3, with TRBD2 matching over 7 bases. J was trimmed by 2 bases and V by 3 bases; bases with no gene match: 5. CDR1 and CDR2 (germline): SGHTA, FQGTGA. CDR3 length: 15 amino acids. CDR3 sequence reads: CASSFLGGSTDTQYF. Written as DNA, the CDR3 is TGTGCCAGCAGCTTCCTCGGGGGGTCCACAGATACGCAGTATTTT. Supplemented by reference TRBV7-3 and TRBJ2-3, the full variable domain reads GAGVSQTPSNKVTEKGKYVELRCDPISGHTALYWYRQSLGQGPEFLIYFQGTGAADDSGLPNDRFFAVRPEGSVSTLKIQRTERGDSAVYLCASSFLGGSTDTQYFGPGTRLTVL.

The chain has TRBV30 and TRBJ1-4; 8 bases are a match to TRBD1. After removal of 6 bases from V and 0 bases from J, the junction contained 6 bases not matched to a gene. CDR3 length equals 15 residues. CDR1 and CDR2 (germline): GTSNPN, SVGIG (reference sequence). The CDR3 coding sequence is TGTGCCTGTGACAGGGGCCCTACAACTAATGAAAAACTGTTTTTT. Its protein product is CACDRGPTTNEKLFF.

The J gene is TRBJ2-3, the V gene TRBV18; D is undetermined. The CDR3 has 12 residues. Germline V gene data show CDR1 as KGHSH and CDR2 as LQKENI. Trimming pared 6 bases from V and 0 bases from J, leaving 4 bases between. The CDR3 protein is CASSLSTDTQYF. CDR3 DNA: TGTGCCAGCTCCCTTAGCACAGATACGCAGTATTTT.

The CDR3 spells CASSSGTGGLETQYF. CDR3 nucleotides: TGTGCCAGCAGCTCCGGGACAGGGGGTTTAGAGACCCAGTACTTC. This chain joins TRBV13 and TRBJ2-5; TRBD1 matches 11 bases. Germline loops: CDR1 PRHDT, CDR2 FYEKMQ (reference sequence). The CDR3 covers 15 residues. V was clipped by 4 bases and J by 4 bases; unmatched bases: 5.

In its sample, this clone was seen a few times. The chain joins TRBV7-9 to TRBJ1-5, with D possibly being TRBD1 (6 bases). V was shortened by 3 bases and J by 5 bases, with 14 bases between the two germline ends. CDR1 and CDR2 (germline): SEHNR, FQNEAQ (reference sequence). The CDR3 extends over 15 amino acids. For the CDR3, the DNA is TGTGCCAGCAGCTTCGGGGGGGGCCCCGATCAGCCCCAGCATTTT. Encoded protein: CASSFGGGPDQPQHF. The full variable domain, rest sourced from reference TRBV7-9 and TRBJ1-5, is DTGVSQNPRHKITKRGQNVTFRCDPISEHNRLYWYRQTLGQGPEFLTYFQNEAQLEKSRLLSDRFSAERPKGSFSTLEIQRTEQGDSAMYLCASSFGGGPDQPQHFGDGTRLSIL.